These T cell receptor beta chains were read from a single sample in a study of blood T cell repertoires in COVID-19. Measured with immunoSEQ multiplex PCR; TCRdb has only the in-frame clones, and not every one. The sample contains around 340,000 clones, around 80% of which appear only once. The sequenced sample consisted of peripheral blood. These TCRs come from a man in his thirties or forties with active or convalescent COVID-19. CDR3s include the opening cysteine and the closing phenylalanine or tryptophan. D genes are given only for firm matches. Not every row has a clone size; where given, it reads once, few, many or a size class.

- | TRBJ1-5 | TRBV19 | - | TGTGCCAGTAGTAGAGGTACAATCGGGGGTATGCGTGATCAGCCCCAGCATTTT | CASSRGTIGGMRDQPQHF
- | TRBJ2-7 | TRBV7-6 | TRBD2 | TGTGCCAGCAGCTTACTAGCGGGAGGGCCCATGGGGTCCTACGAGCAGTACTTC | CASSLLAGGPMGSYEQYF
once | TRBJ1-4 | TRBV7-9 | - | TGTGCCAGCAGCTTGAATAGTGAAAAACTGTTTTTT | CASSLNSEKLFF
- | TRBJ2-5 | TRBV7-9 | - | TGTGCCAGCAGCTTCCTAAATAAAGAGACCCAGTACTTC | CASSFLNKETQYF
- | TRBJ1-3 | TRBV9 | TRBD1 | TGTGCCAGCAGCGTTCACCGGGACAGGGGGATAAACACCATATATTTT | CASSVHRDRGINTIYF
- | TRBJ1-5 | TRBV10-2 | - | TGCGCCAGCAGTGAATGGGGGGACAATCAGCCCCAGCATTTT | CASSEWGDNQPQHF
once | TRBJ2-7 | TRBV18 | TRBD2 | TGTGCCAGCTCACAGGTCCCACAAGCGGGGTCCGCCGAGCAGTACTTC | CASSQVPQAGSAEQYF
few | TRBJ2-3 | TRBV6-4 | TRBD2 | TGTGCCAGCAGTGACTCGCGGGGGGGCACAGATACGCAGTATTTT | CASSDSRGGTDTQYF
- | TRBJ2-7 | TRBV4-3 | TRBD2 | TGCGCCAGCAGCCAAGAAACGTCGGGAGGGGGCTACGAGCAGTACTTC | CASSQETSGGGYEQYF
- | TRBJ2-7 | TRBV28 | TRBD1 | TGTGCCAGTGGGGGACAGGCTCCCTCCTACGAGCAGTACTTC | CASGGQAPSYEQYF
- | TRBJ2-7 | TRBV20-1 | - | TGCAGTGCTAGTCGGGCCTACGAGCAGTACTTC | CSASRAYEQYF
- | TRBJ1-4 | TRBV4-3 | TRBD1 | TGCGCCAGCAGCCTTACGACAGGGGTAGGTGAAAAACTGTTTTTT | CASSLTTGVGEKLFF
- | TRBJ2-5 | TRBV24-1 | TRBD2 | TGTGCCACCAGTGAATTCCTAGCGGGGGGGAAAGAGACCCAGTACTTC | CATSEFLAGGKETQYF
- | TRBJ2-3 | TRBV27 | - | TGTGCCAGCAGTTTATCTGTCTTGACAGATACGCAGTATTTT | CASSLSVLTDTQYF
once | TRBJ2-7 | TRBV6-6 | - | TGTGCCAGCAGAGACAGACTCCAATTAACCTACGAGCAGTACTTC | CASRDRLQLTYEQYF
- | TRBJ2-1 | TRBV9 | - | TGTGCCAGCAGCGTAGGTCCGGGACTGTACAATGAGCAGTTCTTC | CASSVGPGLYNEQFF
- | TRBJ2-2 | TRBV6-1 | TRBD1 | TGTGCCAGCAGTGAAGCGGGGACAGGGAGGGGCACCGGGGAGCTGTTTTTT | CASSEAGTGRGTGELFF
- | TRBJ2-1 | TRBV12-3/TRBV12-4 | - | TGTGCCAGCAGTTCCGGAGGTGAGCAGTTCTTC | CASSSGGEQFF
- | TRBJ2-3 | TRBV10-3 | TRBD2 | TGTGCCATCAGTGCCGTCGGGGGGGGTACAGATACGCAGTATTTT | CAISAVGGGTDTQYF
- | TRBJ2-7 | TRBV29-1 | TRBD2 | TGCAGCGTTGGCGGGAGTGACCGGCTGCAGTACTTC | CSVGGSDRLQYF
- | TRBJ2-3 | TRBV6-5 | - | TGTGCCAGCAGTTACTCGAGCGGGTCTAGCACAGATACGCAGTATTTT | CASSYSSGSSTDTQYF
- | TRBJ2-7 | TRBV7-6 | - | TGTGCCAGCAGCTTAGGGTCGGTAGCGGTCTACGAGCAGTACTTC | CASSLGSVAVYEQYF
- | TRBJ2-5 | TRBV28 | TRBD2 | TGTGCCAGCAGTCCCATAGCGGGAGCCCGGGAGACCCAGTACTTC | CASSPIAGARETQYF
- | TRBJ1-5 | TRBV12-5 | - | TGTGCTAGTGCCATGGGCCTTAATCAGCCCCAGCATTTT | CASAMGLNQPQHF
- | TRBJ1-1 | TRBV7-9 | TRBD1 | TGTGCCAGCAGCCCCCGGACAGGGGGCATCTTTAATGAAGCTTTCTTT | CASSPRTGGIFNEAFF
- | TRBJ1-2 | TRBV12-3/TRBV12-4 | - | TGTGCCAGCAGTTCTGGGACACCCCGAGGCTACACCTTC | CASSSGTPRGYTF
- | TRBJ1-6 | TRBV19 | TRBD1 | TGTGCCAGTAGGCTCGGACAGGCTAATTCACCCCTCCACTTT | CASRLGQANSPLHF
- | TRBJ2-3 | TRBV9 | - | TGTGCCAGCAGCCCAGGGGGGAGCGCAGATACGCAGTATTTT | CASSPGGSADTQYF
- | TRBJ2-3 | TRBV23-1 | TRBD2 | TGCGCCAGCAGTCCGGGACTAGCGGCCAGCACAGATACGCAGTATTTT | CASSPGLAASTDTQYF
- | TRBJ1-5 | TRBV30 | - | TGTGCCGCAGGGAATAGCAATCAGCCCCAGCATTTT | CAAGNSNQPQHF
- | TRBJ2-7 | TRBV27 | - | TGTGCCAGCAGTTTCGAGGGTGGCTACGAGCAGTACTTC | CASSFEGGYEQYF
- | TRBJ2-7 | TRBV10-3 | - | TGTGCCATCAGTGAGGGACAGAACTACGAGCAGTACTTC | CAISEGQNYEQYF
- | TRBJ2-5 | TRBV19 | - | TGTGCCAGTAGTATACAAGGGGGAGAGACCCAGTACTTC | CASSIQGGETQYF
few | TRBJ2-1 | TRBV28 | - | TGTGCCAGCAGTTTACGGGACTCCTACAATGAGCAGTTCTTC | CASSLRDSYNEQFF
- | TRBJ2-5 | TRBV6-5 | - | TGTGCCAGCAGTTACTCAGGCGGGGAGACCCAGTACTTC | CASSYSGGETQYF
- | TRBJ2-3 | TRBV9 | - | TGTGCCAGCAGCGTAGTCGGGGGGCAGGCAGATACGCAGTATTTT | CASSVVGGQADTQYF
- | TRBJ1-1 | TRBV19 | - | TGTGCCAGTAGTGCCCGACCTACTCGGGGTGCTTTCTTT | CASSARPTRGAFF
- | TRBJ2-7 | TRBV30 | TRBD1 | TGTGCCTGGAGTCCCACGGGACAGAGTTGGCACGAGCAGTACTTC | CAWSPTGQSWHEQYF
- | TRBJ2-4 | TRBV1 | - | TGCACCAGCAGCCAAGCCTCACGGGTCCTTCGCGCCAAAAACATTCAGTACTTC | CTSSQASRVLRAKNIQYF
- | TRBJ2-2 | TRBV7-9 | TRBD2 | TGTGCCAGCAGCTCCGGGGGGACCCTTGCTACCGGGGAGCTGTTTTTT | CASSSGGTLATGELFF
- | TRBJ1-2 | TRBV7-2 | TRBD1 | TGTGCCAGCAGCAGACTGGGACAGCTCTATGGCTACACCTTC | CASSRLGQLYGYTF
- | TRBJ1-2 | TRBV5-5 | - | TGTGCCAGCAGCTTGGGGGGCCAAGGGTTCCGTGGCTACACCTTC | CASSLGGQGFRGYTF
once | TRBJ2-4 | TRBV5-1 | TRBD1 | TGCGCCAGCAGCTCTGGGGACAGGGTGACCAAAAACATTCAGTACTTC | CASSSGDRVTKNIQYF
- | TRBJ1-2 | TRBV29-1 | - | TGCAGCGTCGGGGCTAACTATGGCTACACCTTC | CSVGANYGYTF
many | TRBJ2-6 | TRBV9 | - | TGTGCCAGCAGCGTAGGCGGCTCTGGGGCCAACGTCCTGACTTTC | CASSVGGSGANVLTF
- | TRBJ1-5 | TRBV19 | - | TGTGCCAGTACCACTATCCGGGAAGTCAATCAGCCCCAGCATTTT | CASTTIREVNQPQHF